The 13 T cell receptor beta chains in this list originate from one sample, sequenced in a study of OX40 agonist ivuxolimab in advanced cancers. Libraries were constructed by the immunoSEQ multiplex PCR assay. The source is immuneACCESS, and TCRdb retained only in-frame sequences with V and J called. Part of the clones is not carried over; for the studies checked, unresolved V genes explain less than half of this, and the remainder is unexplained. In this sample the table shows 15,000 to 25,000 clones, 83% of which occur a single time. Roughly 55% of the sample rests with the top ten. The sequencing here drew on CD4+ or CD8+ T cells sorted from blood, taken in a trial of the OX40 agonist ivuxolimab. The receptor source for this set is an adult with an advanced solid tumor such as melanoma, head and neck, liver or kidney cancer.

The CDR3 protein is CASSEKAGSGNTIYF. CDR3 DNA: TGTGCCAGCAGTGAAAAGGCCGGCTCTGGAAACACCATATATTTT. The rearrangement uses TRBV6-1 and TRBJ1-3, with no clear D. V lost 2 bases to trimming and J lost 0 bases, with 8 bases between them. Germline assignment: CDR1 MNHNS and CDR2 SASEGT. This CDR3 contains 15 residues.

The chain has TRBV4-2 and TRBJ1-1; a possible D gene is TRBD1 (5 bases). The ends were cut back, 4 bases at V and 0 bases at J, with 18 bases in the middle. The CDR3 is 17 residues long. Germline loops: CDR1 LGHNA, CDR2 YNFKEQ. The DNA for the CDR3 is TGTGCCAGCAGCCTATCATCAGGGACCTTGATGAACACTGAAGCTTTCTTT. Its translation is CASSLSSGTLMNTEAFF.

The sample holds one count of this clone. The chain recombines TRBV4-1 with TRBJ2-3; D might be TRBD1 or TRBD2, each matching 5 bases. The CDR3 spans 17 residues. Deletions cut 0 bases from V and 3 bases from J, with 16 bases between. The V gene's germline CDR1 is MGHRA and CDR2 YSYEKL. The CDR3 sequence: CASSQERTGHGTDTQYF. The CDR3 nucleotides read TGCGCCAGCAGCCAAGAAAGGACGGGGCATGGAACAGATACGCAGTATTTT.

DNA for the CDR3: TGTGCCAGCAGCTTGGTTATTGGGCTAGCTGGAGAGACCCAGTACTTC. It specifies CASSLVIGLAGETQYF. The chain carries TRBV5-4 and TRBJ2-5; possibly TRBD2 for D (5 bases). The CDR3 runs to 16 residues. Germline-derived CDR1 and CDR2 are SGHNT and YYREEE (reference sequence). Trimming stripped 0 bases from V and 4 bases from J, with 16 bases between. The whole variable domain, remainder taken from reference TRBV5-4 and TRBJ2-5, is ETGVTQSPTHLIKTRGQQVTLRCSSQSGHNTVSWYQQALGQGPQFIFQYYREEENGRGNFPPRFSGLQFPNYSSELNVNALELDDSALYLCASSLVIGLAGETQYFGPGTRLLVL.

The chain is built from TRBV2 and TRBJ1-5, with TRBD1 matching over 7 bases. This CDR3 has 15 amino acids. Germline CDR1 is SNHLY and CDR2 is FYNNEI. V gave up 6 bases and J gave up 0 bases; unmatched junction bases: 5. The CDR3 DNA reads TGTGCCAGCAGAGAGGACAGGTATAGCAATCAGCCCCAGCATTTT. This encodes CASREDRYSNQPQHF. Variable domain in full (rest from reference TRBV2 and TRBJ1-5): EPEVTQTPSHQVTQMGQEVILRCVPISNHLYFYWYRQILGQKVEFLVSFYNNEISEKSEIFDDQFSVERPDGSNFTLKIRSTKLEDSAMYFCASREDRYSNQPQHFGDGTRLSIL.

V and J are TRBV4-1 and TRBJ2-7; D is unresolved. In germline, CDR1 is MGHRA, CDR2 YSYEKL. The V and J ends lost 4 bases and 0 bases respectively, with 13 bases between them. The CDR3 has 15 amino acids. The CDR3 DNA reads as TGCGCCAGCAGCCCCTCTCGTCCGTCCTCCTACGAGCAGTACTTC. This sequence encodes CASSPSRPSSYEQYF.

The chain employs TRBV5-1 and TRBJ1-6; TRBD1 might be the D (5 bases). The germline V gene encodes CDR1 SGHRS and CDR2 YFSETQ. The V and J ends lost 1 base and 8 bases respectively, with 10 bases between them. The CDR3 length is 14 residues. Here the CDR3 DNA reads TGCGCCAGCAGCTTGTCCCTGGGGGATTCACCCCTCCACTTT. Its translation is CASSLSLGDSPLHF.

This chain connects TRBV10-3 to TRBJ1-4, with D unclear. With 0 bases removed from V and 7 bases from J, the gap between germline ends came to 9 bases. This CDR3 region has 14 residues. The germline gives CDR1 ENHRY, CDR2 SYGVKD. CDR3 region: CAISESSGSEKLFF. The CDR3 region has the DNA TGTGCCATCAGTGAGTCGTCGGGGAGTGAAAAACTGTTTTTT.

This clone occurred a few times. V usage is TRBV9 and J usage is TRBJ1-3; D unclear. Trimming removed 0 bases at V and 0 bases at J, with 7 bases between. CDR1 is SGDLS, CDR2 YYNGEE, per germline. The CDR3 totals 15 residues. CDR3 in amino acids: CASSVAGSSGNTIYF. CDR3 nucleotide sequence: TGTGCCAGCAGCGTAGCAGGCAGCTCTGGAAACACCATATATTTT. Full variable domain (rest looked up from reference TRBV9 and TRBJ1-3): DSGVTQTPKHLITATGQRVTLRCSPRSGDLSVYWYQQSLDQGLQFLIQYYNGEERAKGNILERFSAQQFPDLHSELNLSSLELGDSALYFCASSVAGSSGNTIYFGEGSWLTVV.

This clone was found once. The J gene is TRBJ2-3, the V gene TRBV7-2; 12 nucleotides align to TRBD2. CDR1 and CDR2 from the germline V gene are SGHTA and FQGNSA. With V trimmed by 4 bases and J by 4 bases, 12 bases remained unmatched. The CDR3 contains 18 residues. The CDR3 here is CASSSEGLAGGPADTQYF. The CDR3 nucleotides are TGTGCCAGCAGCTCCGAGGGGCTAGCGGGGGGGCCAGCAGATACGCAGTATTTT.

This chain connects TRBV13 to TRBJ2-3; D is ambiguous. This CDR3 region has 14 residues. V was shortened by 0 bases and J by 4 bases, with 8 bases between the two germline ends. Germline lookup yields CDR1 PRHDT and CDR2 FYEKMQ (reference sequence). The CDR3 spells CASSLGQRPDTQYF. DNA of the CDR3: TGTGCCAGCAGCTTAGGGCAAAGGCCAGATACGCAGTATTTT.

This clone is categorized as medium-sized. The chain has TRBV5-1 and TRBJ2-7; unclear D gene. V gave up 1 base and J gave up 3 bases, with 2 bases separating them. The CDR3 consists of 11 residues. CDR1 and CDR2 from the germline V gene are SGHRS and YFSETQ. The CDR3 bases are TGCGCCAGCAGCTTGTACTACGAGCAGTACTTC. It translates to CASSLYYEQYF.

The chain couples TRBV7-6 to TRBJ2-7; TRBD1 agrees at 7 bases. V gave up 5 bases and J gave up 3 bases; unmatched junction bases: 4. The length of the CDR3 is 13 residues. The germline gives CDR1 SGHVS, CDR2 FNYEAQ. As DNA, the CDR3 is TGTGCCAGCAGCGCCAGGGACAGCTACGAGCAGTACTTC. Encoded protein: CASSARDSYEQYF. The entire variable domain, with the rest obtained from reference TRBV7-6 and TRBJ2-7, is as follows: GAGVSQSPRYKVTKRGQDVALRCDPISGHVSLYWYRQALGQGPEFLTYFNYEAQQDKSGLPNDRFSAERPEGSISTLTIQRTEQRDSAMYRCASSARDSYEQYFGPGTRLTVT.